This is a list of T cell receptor beta chains from one sample in a study of vaccination effects on CD4 cells after COVID-19. Measured with immunoSEQ multiplex PCR; TCRdb has only the in-frame clones, and not every one. The profile shows about 23,000 clones, roughly 73% of them singletons. Antigens for these TCRs are unknown. The material was CD4+ T cells from PBMCs cultured with SARS-CoV-2 spike peptides, obtained before COVID-19 vaccination. The source of these receptors is a human donor who received a COVID-19 vaccine. The CDR3 runs from the conserved cysteine through the conserved F or W. The D gene is left open where the match is weak. Size is stated for part of the rows, as once, few or many counts, or as a class when the clone is expanded.

V	J	D	size	CDR3	DNA
TRBV5-1	TRBJ1-1	TRBD1	.	CASSVRDRGTGEAFF	TGCGCCAGCAGCGTCCGGGACAGGGGGACAGGTGAAGCTTTCTTT
TRBV30	TRBJ1-2	.	.	CACSVAGYTF	TGTGCCTGTTCCGTGGCTGGCTACACCTTC
TRBV4-1	TRBJ2-5	.	.	CASSPGWRGQETQYF	TGCGCCAGCAGCCCTGGCTGGAGGGGACAAGAGACCCAGTACTTC
TRBV19	TRBJ2-7	.	.	CASSIQPDSTEQYF	TGTGCCAGTAGTATCCAACCGGACAGTACGGAGCAGTACTTC
TRBV10-3	TRBJ2-2	.	.	CAISPRGSPTGELFF	TGTGCCATCAGTCCCCGGGGGTCCCCAACCGGGGAGCTGTTTTTT
TRBV19	TRBJ2-5	TRBD1	.	CASSPLKRDRDRGQETQYF	TGTGCCAGTAGTCCTCTTAAGAGGGACCGGGACAGGGGGCAAGAGACCCAGTACTTC
TRBV5-1	TRBJ1-6	TRBD1	.	CASSLGTGALGNSPLHF	TGCGCCAGCAGCTTGGGGACAGGGGCCCTCGGAAATTCACCCCTCCACTTT
TRBV5-6	TRBJ1-1	.	once	CASSLVLPNTEAFF	TGTGCCAGCAGCTTGGTGTTACCGAACACTGAAGCTTTCTTT
TRBV3-1/TRBV3-2	TRBJ2-2	.	once	CASSPRLGGELFF	TGTGCCAGCAGCCCTCGACTAGGCGGGGAGCTGTTTTTT
TRBV7-2	TRBJ1-5	TRBD1	.	CASSPGQGSGGGNQPQHF	TGTGCCAGCAGCCCCGGACAGGGGTCAGGAGGGGGGAATCAGCCCCAGCATTTT
TRBV15	TRBJ1-4	.	.	CATAPGQKVGGEKLFF	TGTGCCACCGCTCCGGGACAAAAGGTGGGAGGTGAAAAACTGTTTTTT
TRBV6-4	TRBJ2-1	TRBD2	.	CASSDSAGGPNEQFF	TGTGCCAGCAGTGACTCGGCGGGGGGGCCCAATGAGCAGTTCTTC
TRBV21-1	TRBJ2-4	.	.	CASSLRGGAEAKNIQYF	TGTGCCAGCAGCCTCAGAGGGGGGGCCGAAGCCAAAAACATTCAGTACTTC
TRBV7-2	TRBJ1-4	.	.	CASSLEASHNEKLFF	TGTGCCAGCAGCTTAGAGGCGTCACATAATGAAAAACTGTTTTTT
TRBV5-1	TRBJ1-1	.	.	CASSLGGGMNTEAFF	TGCGCCAGCAGCTTGGGGGGGGGAATGAACACTGAAGCTTTCTTT
TRBV25-1	TRBJ1-4	TRBD1	.	CASSETGGGEKLFF	TGTGCCAGCAGTGAAACAGGGGGAGGCGAAAAACTGTTTTTT
TRBV10-1	TRBJ2-7	.	.	CASSAPDTPPYEQYF	TGCGCCAGCAGTGCCCCCGATACTCCACCCTACGAGCAGTACTTC
TRBV12-5	TRBJ2-1	.	.	CASGSDWGSYNEQFF	TGTGCTAGTGGATCAGACTGGGGCTCCTACAATGAGCAGTTCTTC
TRBV11-3	TRBJ2-1	TRBD2	.	CASSPSGLANEQFF	TGTGCCAGCAGCCCCTCGGGACTAGCCAATGAGCAGTTCTTC
TRBV18	TRBJ1-1	TRBD1	.	CASSPRGQLNTEAFF	TGTGCCAGCTCACCCCGGGGACAGTTGAACACTGAAGCTTTCTTT
TRBV11-2	TRBJ2-1	.	.	CASSLDGTHYNEQFF	TGTGCCAGCAGCTTAGACGGGACTCACTACAATGAGCAGTTCTTC
TRBV14	TRBJ2-5	.	.	CASSQGFQTQYF	TGTGCCAGCAGCCAAGGGTTTCAGACCCAGTACTTC
TRBV5-4	TRBJ1-3	.	few	CASSLGGQTGNTIYF	TGTGCCAGCAGCTTGGGCGGTCAGACTGGAAACACCATATATTTT
TRBV3-1/TRBV3-2	TRBJ1-6	.	.	CASSQGGMNNSPLHF	TGTGCCAGCAGCCAAGGGGGGATGAATAATTCACCCCTCCACTTT
TRBV25-1	TRBJ2-6	.	.	CASSEYGGTSGANVLTF	TGTGCCAGCAGTGAATATGGGGGAACCTCTGGGGCCAACGTCCTGACTTTC
TRBV2	TRBJ1-5	.	.	CASRAGDYSNQPQHF	TGTGCCAGCAGGGCGGGGGACTATAGCAATCAGCCCCAGCATTTT
TRBV3-1/TRBV3-2	TRBJ1-5	.	.	CASSQGAGAVGQPQHF	TGTGCCAGCAGCCAAGGTGCAGGGGCGGTCGGTCAGCCCCAGCATTTT
TRBV11-3	TRBJ2-7	.	.	CASSCPNYIDSKRDF	TGTGCCAGCAGCTGCCCAAATTATATCGATTCAAAACGGGATTTC
TRBV11-2	TRBJ1-2	.	.	CASSSDAGLYGYTF	TGTGCCAGCAGCTCAGATGCCGGACTCTATGGCTACACCTTC
TRBV12-3/TRBV12-4	TRBJ1-5	TRBD1	.	CASRGQGDQPQHF	TGTGCCAGCAGGGGACAGGGCGATCAGCCCCAGCATTTT
TRBV5-6	TRBJ2-7	.	.	CASSSAGFSRNEQYF	TGTGCCAGCAGCTCCGCGGGTTTTTCAAGAAACGAGCAGTACTTC
TRBV25-1	TRBJ2-7	TRBD1	.	CASSDGNRGSYEQYF	TGTGCCAGCAGTGATGGTAACAGGGGTTCCTACGAGCAGTACTTC
TRBV2	TRBJ2-3	.	.	CASSRDSDTQYF	TGTGCCAGCAGTAGGGACTCAGATACGCAGTATTTT
TRBV5-8	TRBJ1-1	.	.	CASSPSLRRTGTEAFF	TGTGCCAGCAGCCCATCACTTCGTCGTACCGGGACTGAAGCTTTCTTT
TRBV5-1	TRBJ2-1	TRBD1	.	CASSRRQGPGYNEQFF	TGCGCCAGCAGCCGCCGACAGGGCCCCGGGTACAATGAGCAGTTCTTC
TRBV13	TRBJ2-7	TRBD1	.	CASSLGGTGSEQYF	TGTGCCAGCAGCTTAGGCGGGACAGGGTCCGAGCAGTACTTC
TRBV10-3	TRBJ1-5	TRBD1	.	CATGQFNQPQHF	TGTGCCACGGGACAGTTCAATCAGCCCCAGCATTTT
TRBV6-5	TRBJ1-3	TRBD1	.	CASSQGVRNTIYF	TGTGCCAGCAGTCAGGGGGTTCGAAACACCATATATTTT
TRBV7-9	TRBJ1-4	TRBD1	.	CASSLGDRGGVNEKLFF	TGTGCCAGCAGCTTAGGGGACAGGGGAGGAGTAAATGAAAAACTGTTTTTT
TRBV3-1/TRBV3-2	TRBJ1-1	.	.	CASSPREYTEAFF	TGTGCCAGCAGCCCACGTGAATACACTGAAGCTTTCTTT
TRBV30	TRBJ1-4	TRBD1	.	CAWAGQSLNEKLFF	TGTGCCTGGGCGGGACAGAGCCTTAATGAAAAACTGTTTTTT
TRBV5-4	TRBJ1-4	.	.	CASSNGLEKLFF	TGTGCCAGCAGCAATGGGCTCGAAAAACTGTTTTTT
TRBV20-1	TRBJ1-4	.	few	CSAPDYEKLFF	TGCAGTGCTCCGGACTACGAAAAACTGTTTTTT
TRBV3-1/TRBV3-2	TRBJ1-4	.	few	CASSQRSGGEKLFF	TGTGCCAGCAGCCAAAGGTCGGGTGGTGAAAAACTGTTTTTT
TRBV3-1/TRBV3-2	TRBJ2-2	TRBD2	.	CASSQDRLAAGELFF	TGTGCCAGCAGCCAAGATAGGCTAGCGGCCGGGGAGCTGTTTTTT